This T cell receptor beta chain was recorded in a study of blood T cell repertoires in COVID-19. Authors' analysis steps: Reference gene primer amplification gave estimated nucleated cell counts. Only in-frame clones appear in the TCRdb table, and some are missing; sequencing was by immunoSEQ multiplex PCR. The D gene and trimming were derived from the DNA, and the V and J assignments and clone size from that table. The sample records approximately 200,000 clones, around nine tenths being singletons. V was clipped by 1 base and J by 5 bases; unmatched bases: 4. Germline CDR1 reads MNHNS; CDR2 reads SASEGT. The CDR3 is 14 residues long.

The chain employs TRBV6-1 and TRBJ1-2; TRBD1 aligns across 7 bases. The specimen was peripheral blood. The receptor's source is a man aged 25 to 40 with acute or convalescent COVID-19. The CDR3 loop is CASSEGQGWYGYTF. CDR3 in DNA: TGTGCCAGCAGTGAAGGACAGGGTTGGTATGGCTACACCTTC.